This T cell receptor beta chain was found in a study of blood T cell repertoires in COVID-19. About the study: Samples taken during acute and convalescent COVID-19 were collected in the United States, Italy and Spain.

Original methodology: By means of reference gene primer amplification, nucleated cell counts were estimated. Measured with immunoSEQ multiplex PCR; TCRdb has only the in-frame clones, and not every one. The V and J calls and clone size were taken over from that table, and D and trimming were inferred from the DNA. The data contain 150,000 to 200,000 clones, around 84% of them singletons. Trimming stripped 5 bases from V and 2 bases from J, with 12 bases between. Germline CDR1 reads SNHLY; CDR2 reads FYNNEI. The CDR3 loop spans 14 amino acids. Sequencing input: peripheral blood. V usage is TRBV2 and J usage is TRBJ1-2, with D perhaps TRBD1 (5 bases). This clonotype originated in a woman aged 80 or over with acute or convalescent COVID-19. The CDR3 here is CASSLETENYGYTF. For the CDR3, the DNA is TGTGCCAGCAGTCTAGAGACAGAAAACTATGGCTACACCTTC.